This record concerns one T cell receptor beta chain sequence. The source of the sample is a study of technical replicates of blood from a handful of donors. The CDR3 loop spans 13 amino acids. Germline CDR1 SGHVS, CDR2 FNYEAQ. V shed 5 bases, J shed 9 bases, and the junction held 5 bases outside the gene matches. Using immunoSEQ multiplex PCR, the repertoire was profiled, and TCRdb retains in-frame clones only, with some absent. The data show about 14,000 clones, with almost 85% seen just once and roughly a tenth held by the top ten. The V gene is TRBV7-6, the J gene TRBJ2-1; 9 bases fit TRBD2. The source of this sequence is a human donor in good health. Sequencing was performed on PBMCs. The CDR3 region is CASSISGSGEQFF. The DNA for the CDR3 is TGTGCCAGCAGCATTAGCGGGAGCGGTGAGCAGTTCTTC.